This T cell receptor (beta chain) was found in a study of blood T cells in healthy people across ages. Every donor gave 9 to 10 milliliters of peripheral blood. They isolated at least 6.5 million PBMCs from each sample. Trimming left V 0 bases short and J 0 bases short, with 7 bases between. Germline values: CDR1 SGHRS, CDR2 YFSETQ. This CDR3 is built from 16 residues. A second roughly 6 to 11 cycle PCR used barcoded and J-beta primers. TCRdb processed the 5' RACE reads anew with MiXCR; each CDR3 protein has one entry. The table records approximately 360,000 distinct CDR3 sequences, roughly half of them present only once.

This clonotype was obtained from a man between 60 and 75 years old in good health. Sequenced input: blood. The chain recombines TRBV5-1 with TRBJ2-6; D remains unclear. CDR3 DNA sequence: TGCGCCAGCAGCTTGGAGTTAAACTCTGGGGCCAACGTCCTGACTTTC. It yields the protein CASSLELNSGANVLTF.